This T cell receptor (beta chain) was found in a study of cytomegalovirus exposure and HLA in healthy donors. With respect to this clone: What it binds is unknown.

General study findings and limits: The authors listed 150 or so TCR beta chains as cytomegalovirus-associated.

Assay used: immunoSEQ multiplex PCR; TCRdb lists only in-frame clones, some missing. This table holds approximately 140,000 clones, around nine tenths found once. This CDR3 has 13 amino acids. J lost 1 base, V lost 7 bases, and 2 bases had no gene match. Germline V lookup: CDR1 MGHDK, CDR2 SYGVNS. V and J are TRBV25-1 and TRBJ2-7, with 9 bases identical to TRBD1. The sequence was collected from a young woman in good health and CMV-seropositive. Sequencing used PBMCs. The CDR3 nucleotides read TGTGCCAGCAAGACAGGGGGTTCCTACGAGCAGTACTTC. Protein product: CASKTGGSYEQYF.